This T cell receptor (beta chain) was found in a study of blood T cell repertoires in COVID-19. Assay: immunoSEQ multiplex PCR; the TCRdb copy retains only in-frame clones and omits some. The top ten hold more than 1.4% of the sample, which has approximately 280,000 clones, around 84% seen once. V dropped 6 bases and J dropped 2 bases, with 11 bases sitting between them. CDR1 MNHEY and CDR2 SMNVEV come from the germline V gene (reference sequence). The CDR3 sequence is 13 residues long. Sequences were obtained from peripheral blood. The chain combines TRBV27 with TRBJ2-7, with a possible D match to TRBD1 (5 bases). The TCR was taken from a human donor with COVID-19, enrolled during active disease. The donor label of this sample is uncertain. The CDR3, as DNA: TGTGCCAGCAGCGCAGGGAAACCCTACGAGCAGTACTTC. This sequence encodes CASSAGKPYEQYF.